Described below is a single TCR beta chain sequence and its context. This specimen belongs to a study of cytomegalovirus exposure and HLA in healthy donors. The CDR3 extends over 14 amino acids. V lost 2 bases, J lost 7 bases, and 15 bases lay in between. CDR1 and CDR2 from the germline V gene are LNHDA and SQIVND (reference sequence). PCR used 60 Vbeta primers and 13 Jbeta primers. Sequenced by immunoSEQ multiplex PCR; TCRdb stores in-frame clones only, minus some. The sample shows some 150,000 clones, roughly 79% of them seen only once. Input material: PBMCs. The TCR was taken from a woman aged 45 to 65 in good health and CMV-seronegative. The chain combines TRBV19 with TRBJ2-7; a weak D match, TRBD2 (6 bases). The CDR3 loop reads CASSINREREEQYF. CDR3 coding DNA: TGTGCCAGTAGTATAAACCGGGAGCGCGAGGAGCAGTACTTC. Filled out from reference TRBV19 and TRBJ2-7, the complete variable domain reads DGGITQSPKYLFRKEGQNVTLSCEQNLNHDAMYWYRQDPGQGLRLIYYSQIVNDFQKGDIAEGYSVSREKKESFPLTVTSAQKNPTAFYLCASSINREREEQYFGPGTRLTVT.